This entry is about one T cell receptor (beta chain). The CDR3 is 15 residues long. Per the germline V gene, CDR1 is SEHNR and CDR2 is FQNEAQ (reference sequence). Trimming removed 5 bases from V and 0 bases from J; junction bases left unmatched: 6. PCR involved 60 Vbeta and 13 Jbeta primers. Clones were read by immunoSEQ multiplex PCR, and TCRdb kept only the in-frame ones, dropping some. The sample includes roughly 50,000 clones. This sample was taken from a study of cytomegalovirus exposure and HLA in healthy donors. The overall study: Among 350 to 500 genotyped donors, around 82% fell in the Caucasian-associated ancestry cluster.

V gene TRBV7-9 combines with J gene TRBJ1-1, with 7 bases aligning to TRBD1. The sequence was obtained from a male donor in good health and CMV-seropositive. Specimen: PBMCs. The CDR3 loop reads CASSPGTDLNTEAFF. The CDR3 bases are TGTGCCAGCAGCCCCGGGACAGATCTGAACACTGAAGCTTTCTTT.